These T cell receptor beta chains were read from a single sample in a study of cytomegalovirus exposure and HLA in healthy donors. This table comes from immunoSEQ multiplex PCR, and its TCRdb copy is limited to in-frame clones, with some not included. In the table there are 130,000 to 150,000 clones, about three quarters of which are singletons. The sample consisted of PBMCs. The receptors here all came from a man aged 40-49 years in good health and CMV-seropositive. CDR3s leave out the opening cysteine and the closing phenylalanine or tryptophan. Clone size is shown for a subset of rows, as once, few, many or a class of expanded clone.

j_call: TRBJ2-7; clone_size: -; v_call: TRBV5-6; cdr3_aa: ASSSLRLGTSYEQY
j_call: TRBJ2-1; clone_size: -; v_call: TRBV5-6; cdr3_aa: ASSFRTSGLNNEQF
j_call: TRBJ1-2; clone_size: -; v_call: TRBV5-4; cdr3_aa: ASSLTTNYGYT
j_call: TRBJ1-1; clone_size: -; v_call: TRBV5-4; cdr3_aa: ASSPGLPIEAF
j_call: TRBJ2-1; clone_size: once; v_call: TRBV6-4; cdr3_aa: ASTLSGAPCNEQF
j_call: TRBJ1-2; clone_size: -; v_call: TRBV7-9; cdr3_aa: ASSTFLGQGPYGYT
j_call: TRBJ2-5; clone_size: -; v_call: TRBV5-4; cdr3_aa: ASSFGLELETQY
j_call: TRBJ2-3; clone_size: -; v_call: TRBV4-1; cdr3_aa: ASSLRLAGESTDTQY
j_call: TRBJ2-7; clone_size: -; v_call: TRBV27; cdr3_aa: ASSKTGTSGSYEQY
j_call: TRBJ2-7; clone_size: -; v_call: TRBV9; cdr3_aa: ASSVGTGAPYEQY
j_call: -; clone_size: -; v_call: TRBV30; cdr3_aa: AWSPSPYEQY
j_call: TRBJ2-3; clone_size: few; v_call: TRBV15; cdr3_aa: ATSRGRTSGRSGTDTQY
j_call: TRBJ2-5; clone_size: -; v_call: TRBV6-5; cdr3_aa: ASKAGVVGTQY
j_call: TRBJ2-1; clone_size: -; v_call: TRBV2; cdr3_aa: ASRVGGGANNEQF
j_call: TRBJ1-4; clone_size: -; v_call: TRBV28; cdr3_aa: ASSFPEKDRGEDGEKLF
j_call: -; clone_size: -; v_call: TRBV6-6; cdr3_aa: ASRDRGLSEQY
j_call: TRBJ2-1; clone_size: -; v_call: TRBV30; cdr3_aa: AWRAGSNYNEQF
j_call: TRBJ1-2; clone_size: once; v_call: TRBV2; cdr3_aa: ASRVIQGGMDGYT